This is a list of T cell receptor beta chains from one sample in a study of CD8 T cells in Susac syndrome. TCRdb re-called the immunoSEQ multiplex PCR reads with MiXCR, one entry per CDR3 protein. The table includes some 180,000 distinct CDR3 sequences, around 94% detected once. The material sequenced was CD4+ T cells from PBMCs. The receptor source for this set is a human donor with Susac syndrome. Each CDR3 is given with its conserved first and last residue. The D gene is left open where the match is weak. Part of the rows lack a size; the others show once, few, many or a class for expanded clones.

clone_size	d_call	v_call	j_call	cdr3_aa	cdr3_nt
NA	TRBD2	TRBV20-1	TRBJ2-1	CSAERGTSSYNEQFF	TGCAGTGCTGAGCGGGGGACTAGCTCCTACAATGAGCAGTTCTTC
NA	NA	TRBV30	TRBJ1-3	CAWSKGTGNTIYF	TGTGCCTGGAGCAAGGGTACGGGAAACACCATATATTTT
NA	NA	TRBV6-6	TRBJ1-2	CASFRGFVYTF	TGTGCCAGCTTCAGGGGTTTTGTCTACACCTTC
NA	TRBD2	TRBV7-9	TRBJ2-2	CASSSSFSGFDTGELFF	TGTGCCAGCAGCTCCTCTTTTAGCGGGTTCGACACCGGGGAGCTGTTTTTT
NA	TRBD1	TRBV19	TRBJ2-1	CASSIIPGGDYNEQFF	TGTGCCAGTAGTATAATACCAGGGGGCGATTACAATGAGCAGTTCTTC
NA	NA	TRBV12-3/TRBV12-4	TRBJ2-1	CASSPGYNEQFF	TGTGCCAGCAGTCCAGGCTACAATGAGCAGTTCTTC
NA	TRBD1	TRBV5-1	TRBJ2-7	CASSIWTGNEQYF	TGCGCCAGCAGCATATGGACAGGGAACGAGCAGTACTTC
NA	NA	TRBV20-1	TRBJ2-3	CSAIYTDTQYF	TGCAGTGCTATCTACACAGATACGCAGTATTTT
once	NA	TRBV7-2	TRBJ1-3	CASSPKTGTSGNTIYF	TGTGCCAGCAGCCCAAAAACCGGGACCTCGGGAAACACCATATATTTT
NA	NA	TRBV5-1	TRBJ1-2	CASSFTTDPMGYTF	TGCGCCAGCAGCTTTACGACGGACCCTATGGGCTACACCTTC
once	NA	TRBV15	TRBJ1-5	CATSRSRAHNQPQHF	TGTGCCACCAGCAGATCCAGGGCTCACAATCAGCCCCAGCATTTT
NA	TRBD2	TRBV29-1	TRBJ2-7	CSGKLAASYEQYF	TGCAGCGGCAAACTAGCGGCCTCCTACGAGCAGTACTTC
NA	NA	TRBV2	TRBJ1-5	CASSRDWTQHF	TGTGCCAGCAGTCGGGACTGGACCCAGCATTTT
NA	TRBD1	TRBV29-1	TRBJ2-7	CSGKTGTGGSEQYF	TGCAGCGGAAAAACCGGGACAGGGGGCTCCGAGCAGTACTTC
NA	NA	TRBV7-8	TRBJ2-2	CASSREMGTTGELFF	TGTGCCAGCAGCCGGGAGATGGGGACTACCGGGGAGCTGTTTTTT
once	NA	TRBV7-8	TRBJ1-5	CASSQSQRNQPQHF	TGTGCCAGCAGCCAGAGCCAGCGCAATCAGCCCCAGCATTTT
NA	NA	TRBV19	TRBJ2-4	CASSQASKNIQYF	TGTGCCAGTAGTCAGGCGAGCAAAAACATTCAGTACTTC
NA	NA	TRBV7-2	TRBJ2-2	CASSLGQVNTGELFF	TGTGCCAGCAGCTTAGGACAGGTGAACACCGGGGAGCTGTTTTTT
NA	NA	TRBV19	TRBJ2-6	CAGRQTSGANVLTF	TGTGCGGGTCGGCAGACCTCTGGGGCCAACGTCCTGACTTTC
NA	NA	TRBV3-1	TRBJ2-1	CASSQEEGDEQFF	TGTGCCAGCAGCCAAGAAGAGGGGGATGAGCAGTTCTTC
NA	NA	TRBV20-1	TRBJ2-4	CNARVGYIQYF	TGCAATGCTAGAGTGGGATACATTCAGTACTTC
NA	NA	TRBV18	TRBJ1-5	CASSPPSSGQPQHF	TGTGCCAGCTCACCACCGAGCAGCGGGCAGCCCCAGCATTTT
NA	NA	TRBV2	TRBJ1-2	CASTIDLGTPYGYTF	TGTGCCAGCACGATAGATTTAGGGACACCCTATGGCTACACCTTC
NA	NA	TRBV7-2	TRBJ2-2	CASKVWWNTGELFF	TGTGCCAGCAAGGTGTGGTGGAACACCGGGGAGCTGTTTTTT
NA	NA	TRBV11-3	TRBJ2-1	CASSQTFGAGNEQFF	TGTGCCAGCTCCCAAACCTTTGGAGCCGGGAATGAGCAGTTCTTC
NA	NA	TRBV28	TRBJ1-1	CASDNRNTEAFF	TGTGCCAGCGACAACAGGAACACTGAAGCTTTCTTT
NA	NA	TRBV28	TRBJ2-1	CASRAGSFLFF	TGTGCCAGCAGAGCGGGCAGCTTTTTGTTCTTC
NA	TRBD1	TRBV30	TRBJ1-5	CAWSAPGQGNQPQHF	TGTGCCTGGAGTGCGCCGGGACAGGGAAATCAGCCCCAGCATTTT
few	NA	TRBV4-2	TRBJ2-3	CASSQVGDSSHHTQYF	TGTGCCAGCAGCCAAGTGGGTGACTCTTCACATCATACGCAGTATTTT
NA	TRBD1	TRBV7-2	TRBJ1-1	CASSFRGRGNTEAFF	TGTGCCAGCAGCTTCAGGGGGAGGGGGAACACTGAAGCTTTCTTT
NA	NA	TRBV5-6	TRBJ1-2	CASSPWTFSYGYTF	TGTGCCAGCAGCCCGTGGACCTTCTCCTATGGCTACACCTTC
NA	NA	TRBV18	TRBJ2-7	CASSPSPTASSYEQYF	TGTGCCAGCTCACCCTCCCCGACGGCAAGCTCCTACGAGCAGTACTTC
NA	TRBD1	TRBV19	TRBJ1-2	CATRTGLDYGYTF	TGTGCCACTAGGACAGGGCTCGACTATGGCTACACCTTC